The text below deals with one T cell receptor (beta chain). Its target is not known. The data were obtained in a study of vaccination effects on CD4 cells after COVID-19. About the research overall: Vaccine administered to participants consisted of two doses of either BNT162b2 or mRNA-1273. A couple of convalescent pre-vaccine samples were taken 142 and 148 days post-diagnosis.

Under the ViraFEST assay, PBMC were stimulated with viral peptide pools so that antigen-specific CD4+ T cells expanded. Sequencing was performed afterwards. After less than twelve days in culture, the CD4+ T cells were isolated. PCR-confirmed SARS-CoV-2 infection occurred in the person between March and December 2020. Two million PBMC were placed in each well, which was supplemented with approximately 9.7 IU/ml IL-2 and 8.5 to 10 ug/ml peptides. The V gene's germline CDR1 is SGHRS and CDR2 YFSETQ. This CDR3 is built from 16 residues. V trimming: 1 base; J trimming: 1 base; junction bases outside the gene matches: 7. Sequencing was performed with immunoSEQ multiplex PCR; in TCRdb, only in-frame clones are kept and a portion is missing. The table has about 70,000 clones, under 85% seen once. Study-level findings and limits: Late in the post-vaccination period, infection-induced and vaccine-induced clones underwent marked clonal contraction.

The origin of this receptor is a human donor who had a prior SARS-CoV-2 infection. The chain joins TRBV5-1 to TRBJ1-1; 7 bases are a match to TRBD1. The sequenced sample was CD4+ T cells from PBMCs cultured with HIV peptides, obtained before COVID-19 vaccination. As to subset: HIV-1 Nef peptide pool negative control/reference culture. CDR3 in amino acids: CASSLPQGGPNTEAFF. The CDR3 region has the DNA TGCGCCAGCAGCTTGCCACAAGGGGGCCCGAACACTGAAGCTTTCTTT.